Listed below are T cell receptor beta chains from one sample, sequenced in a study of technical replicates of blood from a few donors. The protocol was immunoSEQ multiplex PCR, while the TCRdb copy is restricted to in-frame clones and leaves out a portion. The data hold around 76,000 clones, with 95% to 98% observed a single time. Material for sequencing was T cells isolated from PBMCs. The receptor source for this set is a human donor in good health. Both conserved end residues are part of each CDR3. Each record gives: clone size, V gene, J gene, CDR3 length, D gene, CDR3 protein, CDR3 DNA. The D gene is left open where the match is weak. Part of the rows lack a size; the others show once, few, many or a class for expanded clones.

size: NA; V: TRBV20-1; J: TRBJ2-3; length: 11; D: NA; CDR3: CSAWTSDTQYF; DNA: TGCAGTGCGTGGACTTCAGATACGCAGTATTTT
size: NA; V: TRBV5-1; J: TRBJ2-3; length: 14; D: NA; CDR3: CASSHTQFGDTQYF; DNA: TGCGCCAGCAGCCATACCCAGTTTGGTGATACGCAGTATTTT
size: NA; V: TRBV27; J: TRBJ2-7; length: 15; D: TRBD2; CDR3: CASSFLLAGTYEQYF; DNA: TGTGCCAGCAGTTTTTTACTAGCGGGAACCTACGAGCAGTACTTC
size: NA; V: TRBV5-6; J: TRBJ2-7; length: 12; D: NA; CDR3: CASSLIRGEQYF; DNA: TGTGCCAGCAGCTTGATCCGCGGGGAGCAGTACTTC
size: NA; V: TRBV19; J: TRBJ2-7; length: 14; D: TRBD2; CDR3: CASSRLAGGLEQYF; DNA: TGTGCCAGTAGTAGACTAGCGGGAGGGCTTGAGCAGTACTTC
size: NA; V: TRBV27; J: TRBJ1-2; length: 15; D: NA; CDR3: CASSLAMTGVYGYTF; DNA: TGTGCCAGCAGTTTAGCCATGACAGGCGTCTATGGCTACACCTTC
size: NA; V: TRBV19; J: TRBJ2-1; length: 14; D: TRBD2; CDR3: CASSILAGNNEQFF; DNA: TGTGCCAGTAGTATCCTAGCGGGTAACAATGAGCAGTTCTTC
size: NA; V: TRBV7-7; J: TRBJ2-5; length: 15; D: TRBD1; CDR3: CASSPGDREVETQYF; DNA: TGTGCCAGCAGCCCCGGGGACAGGGAAGTAGAGACCCAGTACTTC
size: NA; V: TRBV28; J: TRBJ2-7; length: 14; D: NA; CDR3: CASSLLGASYEQYF; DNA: TGTGCCAGCAGTTTATTAGGGGCCTCCTACGAGCAGTACTTC
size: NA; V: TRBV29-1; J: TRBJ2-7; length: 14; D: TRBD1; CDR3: CSVGGGQGTYEQYF; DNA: TGCAGCGTTGGAGGGGGACAGGGGACCTACGAGCAGTACTTC
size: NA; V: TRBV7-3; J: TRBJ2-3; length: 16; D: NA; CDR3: CASSLMAGSNTDTQYF; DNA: TGTGCCAGCAGCTTAATGGCGGGATCCAACACAGATACGCAGTATTTT
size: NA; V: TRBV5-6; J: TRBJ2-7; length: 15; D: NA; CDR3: CASSFLRESSYEQYF; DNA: TGTGCCAGCAGCTTCTTACGGGAGTCTTCCTACGAGCAGTACTTC
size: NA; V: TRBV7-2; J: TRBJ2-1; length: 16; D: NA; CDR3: CASSLSPGGQNNEQFF; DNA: TGTGCCAGCAGCTTATCCCCCGGAGGGCAGAACAATGAGCAGTTCTTC
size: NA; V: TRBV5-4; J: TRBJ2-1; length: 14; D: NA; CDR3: CASSKTRGHNEQFF; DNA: TGTGCCAGCAGCAAGACTAGAGGACACAATGAGCAGTTCTTC
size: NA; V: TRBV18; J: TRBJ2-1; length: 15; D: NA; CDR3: CASSDAPEGWNEQFF; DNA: TGTGCCAGCTCGGACGCCCCGGAGGGTTGGAATGAGCAGTTCTTC
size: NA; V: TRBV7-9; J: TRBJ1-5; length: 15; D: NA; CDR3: CASSLQSAGGQPQHF; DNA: TGTGCCAGCAGCTTACAATCGGCAGGAGGACAGCCCCAGCATTTT
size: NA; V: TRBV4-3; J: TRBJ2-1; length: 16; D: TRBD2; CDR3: CASSPVAAGDYNEQFF; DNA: TGCGCCAGCAGCCCCGTGGCAGCGGGAGACTACAATGAGCAGTTCTTC
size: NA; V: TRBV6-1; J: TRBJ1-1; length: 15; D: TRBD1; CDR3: CASSAYLDRAAEAFF; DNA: TGTGCCAGCAGTGCCTATTTGGACAGGGCCGCTGAAGCTTTCTTT
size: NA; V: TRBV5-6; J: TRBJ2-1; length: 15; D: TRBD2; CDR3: CASSKGLAANNEQFF; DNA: TGTGCCAGCAGCAAAGGACTAGCGGCTAACAATGAGCAGTTCTTC
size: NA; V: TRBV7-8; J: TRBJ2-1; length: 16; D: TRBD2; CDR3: CASSRDLAAPYNEQFF; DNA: TGTGCCAGCAGCCGCGACCTAGCGGCTCCCTACAATGAGCAGTTCTTC
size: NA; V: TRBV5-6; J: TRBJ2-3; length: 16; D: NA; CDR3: CASSHFGREDADTQYF; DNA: TGTGCCAGCAGCCACTTCGGGCGGGAAGACGCAGATACGCAGTATTTT
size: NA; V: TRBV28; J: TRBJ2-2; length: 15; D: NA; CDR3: CASSSVTGNTGELFF; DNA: TGTGCCAGCAGTTCGGTGACAGGGAACACCGGGGAGCTGTTTTTT
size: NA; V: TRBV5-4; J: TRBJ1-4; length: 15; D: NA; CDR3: CASSLEAGSNEKLFF; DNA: TGTGCCAGCAGCTTGGAGGCAGGGTCTAATGAAAAACTGTTTTTT
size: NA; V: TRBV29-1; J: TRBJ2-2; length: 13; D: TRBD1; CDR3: CSVGPGGTGELFF; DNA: TGCAGCGTTGGCCCAGGGGGCACCGGGGAGCTGTTTTTT
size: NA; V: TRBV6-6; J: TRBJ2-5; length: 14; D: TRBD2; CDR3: CASSILSGRETQYF; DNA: TGTGCCAGCAGCATTCTTAGCGGGAGGGAGACCCAGTACTTC
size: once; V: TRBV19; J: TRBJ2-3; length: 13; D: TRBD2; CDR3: CASKTSARDTQYF; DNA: TGTGCCAGTAAGACTAGCGCGAGAGATACGCAGTATTTT
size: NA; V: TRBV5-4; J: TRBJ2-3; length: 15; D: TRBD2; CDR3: CASSLGRASTDTQYF; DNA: TGTGCCAGCAGCCTAGGGAGGGCCAGCACAGATACGCAGTATTTT
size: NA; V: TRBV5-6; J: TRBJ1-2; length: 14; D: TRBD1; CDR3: CASSLVTGAGGYTF; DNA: TGTGCCAGCAGCTTGGTCACAGGGGCGGGTGGCTACACCTTC
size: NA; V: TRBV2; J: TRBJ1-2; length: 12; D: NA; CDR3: CARDKGDYGYTF; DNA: TGTGCCAGAGATAAGGGGGACTATGGCTACACCTTC
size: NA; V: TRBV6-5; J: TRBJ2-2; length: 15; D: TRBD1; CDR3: CASSYSRGRPGELFF; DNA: TGTGCCAGCAGTTACAGCAGGGGGCGACCCGGGGAGCTGTTTTTT
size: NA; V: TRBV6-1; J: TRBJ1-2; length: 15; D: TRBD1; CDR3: CASSAAWDRYYGYTF; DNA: TGTGCCAGCAGTGCCGCCTGGGACAGATACTATGGCTACACCTTC
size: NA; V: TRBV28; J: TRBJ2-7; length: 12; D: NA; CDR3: CASSATGYEQYF; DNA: TGTGCCAGCAGTGCCACAGGGTACGAGCAGTACTTC
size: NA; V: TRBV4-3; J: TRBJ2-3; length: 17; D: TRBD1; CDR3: CASSQLAGTGRTDTQYF; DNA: TGCGCCAGCAGCCAACTTGCCGGGACAGGGAGGACAGATACGCAGTATTTT
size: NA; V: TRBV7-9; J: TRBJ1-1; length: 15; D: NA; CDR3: CASSLALTANTEAFF; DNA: TGTGCCAGCAGCTTAGCGCTAACTGCGAACACTGAAGCTTTCTTT
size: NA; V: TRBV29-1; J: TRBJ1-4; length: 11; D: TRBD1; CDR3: CSVRQGDGLFF; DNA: TGCAGCGTTAGACAGGGGGATGGACTGTTTTTT
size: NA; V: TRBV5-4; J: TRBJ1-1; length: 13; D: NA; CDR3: CASSLLSGTEAFF; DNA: TGTGCCAGCAGCCTGTTATCGGGCACTGAAGCTTTCTTT
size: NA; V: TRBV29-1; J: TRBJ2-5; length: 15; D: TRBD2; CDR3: CSVEGLAGDQETQYF; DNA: TGCAGCGTTGAAGGGCTAGCGGGAGACCAAGAGACCCAGTACTTC
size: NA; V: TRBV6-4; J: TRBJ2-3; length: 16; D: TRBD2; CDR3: CASSDGTSGSTDTQYF; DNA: TGTGCCAGCAGTGACGGGACTAGCGGGAGCACAGATACGCAGTATTTT
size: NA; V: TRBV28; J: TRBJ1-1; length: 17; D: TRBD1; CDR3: CASSSILGGSQNTEAFF; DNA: TGTGCCAGCAGTTCCATTTTAGGGGGCAGTCAGAACACTGAAGCTTTCTTT
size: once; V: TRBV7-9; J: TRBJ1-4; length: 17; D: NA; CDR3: CASSLVPRSATNEKLFF; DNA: TGTGCCAGCAGCTTAGTCCCGAGGAGTGCAACTAATGAAAAACTGTTTTTT